The 11 T cell receptor beta chains below all came from one sample that was sequenced in a study of shared clonotypes between healthy human individuals (dated by TCRdb to 2019 to 2021). The library was built by means of the immunoSEQ multiplex PCR assay. TCRdb retrieved this table from immuneACCESS and kept in-frame rearrangements only. Not all clones are present; in checked studies, unresolved V genes account for under half, and no reason is known for the remainder. This sample gives 2 million to 2.5 million clones in total; 85% to 95% of them show up just once. The ten largest clones take up about 0.41% of the sample. Sequencing was performed on naive CD4+ T cells from PBMCs. Per the publication, the cell subset or site label means: CD45RA+ positively selected. The receptors come from a man between 18 and 35 years old in good health. Some clones in this sample may be carry-over from other donors' samples.

The J gene is TRBJ2-5, the V gene TRBV2; either TRBD1 or TRBD2 may fit D (6 bases each). The CDR3 has 14 amino acids. CDR1 and CDR2 (germline): SNHLY, FYNNEI. V dropped 6 bases and J dropped 5 bases, with 16 bases sitting between them. The CDR3 DNA sequence: TGTGCCAGCAGGGGGGGCAATACCGGGGAGACCCAGTACTTC. Its translation is CASRGGNTGETQYF.

The chain is built from TRBV5-1 and TRBJ1-1, with D possibly being TRBD1 (6 bases). Trimming pared 4 bases from V and 3 bases from J, leaving 16 bases between. Germline assignment: CDR1 SGHRS and CDR2 YFSETQ. This CDR3 region has 15 residues. This CDR3 is CASSGGAREDTEAFF. The CDR3 DNA sequence: TGCGCCAGCAGCGGGGGGGCGCGGGAAGACACTGAAGCTTTCTTT.

Comment on this clone: The same CDR3 can be traced to other DNA sequences in this sample. The chain uses TRBV5-1 and TRBJ1-4, with 7 bases fitting TRBD1. Looked up from germline, CDR1 is SGHRS and CDR2 is YFSETQ. The CDR3 totals 16 residues. V shed 0 bases and J 0 bases; nucleotides not matched to a gene: 2. The CDR3 DNA reads as TGCGCCAGCAGCTTGGGACAGGGAGCAACTAATGAAAAACTGTTTTTT. Translated: CASSLGQGATNEKLFF.

V is TRBV9 and J is TRBJ1-1, with TRBD1 matching 7 bases. The germline V gene encodes CDR1 SGDLS and CDR2 YYNGEE. J was trimmed by 1 base and V by 3 bases; bases with no gene match: 9. The CDR3 totals 16 residues. This CDR3 is CASSGRDRSTNTEAFF. The CDR3 DNA sequence: TGTGCCAGCAGCGGTCGGGACAGAAGCACGAACACTGAAGCTTTCTTT.

The V call is TRBV12-5, the J call TRBJ2-1; a weak D match, TRBD1 (6 bases). Trimming shortened V by 2 bases and J by 10 bases, and 12 bases separated the two germline ends. The CDR3 totals 13 residues. Germline loops: CDR1 LGHNT, CDR2 FRNRAP. This chain's CDR3 is CASGLITGTEQFF. CDR3 sequence (DNA): TGTGCTAGTGGTTTGATAACCGGGACAGAGCAGTTCTTC.

The J gene is TRBJ1-2, the V gene TRBV27; no definite D call. Germline V gene sequence: CDR1 MNHEY, CDR2 SMNVEV (reference sequence). The CDR3 runs 13 residues. With 0 bases removed from V and 3 bases from J, the gap between germline ends came to 5 bases. The CDR3 nucleotides read TGTGCCAGCAGTTTATCGAGACACTATGGCTACACCTTC. This codes for CASSLSRHYGYTF.

This clone showed up just once. The J gene is TRBJ2-5, the V gene TRBV7-9; 8 positions agree with TRBD1. CDR1 is SEHNR and CDR2 is FQNEAQ in the germline V gene (reference sequence). V trimming: 5 bases; J trimming: 5 bases; junction bases outside the gene matches: 10. The CDR3 runs to 15 residues. The CDR3 DNA reads TGTGCCAGCAGCCCGACAGGGGTGAGGTCGGAGACCCAGTACTTC. Amino acids: CASSPTGVRSETQYF.

The chain couples TRBV28 to TRBJ2-2; weak D call: TRBD2 (6 bases). The germline V and J ends were trimmed by 5 bases and 7 bases, with 11 bases remaining between them. Germline-derived CDR1 and CDR2 are MDHEN and SYDVKM. There are 13 residues in the CDR3. The CDR3 bases are TGTGCCAGCAGTCCGGGGACTTTCGGGGAGCTGTTTTTT. Amino acids: CASSPGTFGELFF.

The chain employs TRBV11-2 and TRBJ1-2; TRBD1 matches at 7 bases. This CDR3 comprises 14 residues. Germline V gives CDR1 SGHAT, CDR2 FQNNGV. The J segment lost 2 bases and the V segment lost 3 bases, leaving 3 bases of the junction unmatched. The CDR3 nucleotides read TGTGCCAGCAGCTTCGGGACAGCAAACTATGGCTACACCTTC. Encoded protein: CASSFGTANYGYTF.

The chain combines TRBV6-1 with TRBJ1-2, with 7 bases that match TRBD1. Germline V gene data show CDR1 as MNHNS and CDR2 as SASEGT. V dropped 8 bases and J dropped 3; count of bases not matched to a gene: 12. The CDR3 spans 15 residues. The CDR3 sequence is CASDSRDRTDYGYTF. DNA for the CDR3: TGTGCCAGCGATTCTAGGGACAGAACCGACTATGGCTACACCTTC.

The genes are TRBV5-4 and TRBJ1-5; 10 bases map to TRBD1. The length of the CDR3 is 14 residues. V lost 5 bases to trimming and J lost 5 bases; unmatched junction nucleotides: 4. Germline lookup yields CDR1 SGHNT and CDR2 YYREEE (reference sequence). In DNA, the CDR3 is TGTGCCAGCAGGCGGGGACAGGGGTATCAGCCCCAGCATTTT. It is translated as CASRRGQGYQPQHF.